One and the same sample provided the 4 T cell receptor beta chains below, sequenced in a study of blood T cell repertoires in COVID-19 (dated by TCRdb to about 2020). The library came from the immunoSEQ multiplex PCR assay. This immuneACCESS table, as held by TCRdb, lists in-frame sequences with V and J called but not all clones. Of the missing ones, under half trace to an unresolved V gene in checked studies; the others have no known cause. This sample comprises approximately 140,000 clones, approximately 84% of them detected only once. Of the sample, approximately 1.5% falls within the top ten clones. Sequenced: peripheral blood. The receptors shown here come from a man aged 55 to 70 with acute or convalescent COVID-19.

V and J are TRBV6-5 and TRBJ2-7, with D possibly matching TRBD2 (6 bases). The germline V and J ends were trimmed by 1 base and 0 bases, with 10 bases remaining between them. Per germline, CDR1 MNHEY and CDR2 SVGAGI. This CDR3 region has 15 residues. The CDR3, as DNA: TGTGCCAGCAGTTACTATCCGGGAGTCTCCTACGAGCAGTACTTC. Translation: CASSYYPGVSYEQYF.

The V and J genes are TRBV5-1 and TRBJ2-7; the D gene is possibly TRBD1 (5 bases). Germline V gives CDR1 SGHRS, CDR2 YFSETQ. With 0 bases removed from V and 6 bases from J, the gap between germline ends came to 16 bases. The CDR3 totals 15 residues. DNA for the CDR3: TGCGCCAGCAGCTTGGGCCCTAGACAGAGAGGCGAGCAGTACTTC. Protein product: CASSLGPRQRGEQYF.

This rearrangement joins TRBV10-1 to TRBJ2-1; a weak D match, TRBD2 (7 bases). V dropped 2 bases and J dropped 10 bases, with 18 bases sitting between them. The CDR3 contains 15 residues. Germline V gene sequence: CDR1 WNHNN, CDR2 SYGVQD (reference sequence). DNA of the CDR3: TGCGCCAGCAGTGAGGCGGTGGGGGGGACAAGGGAGCAGTTCTTC. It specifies CASSEAVGGTREQFF.

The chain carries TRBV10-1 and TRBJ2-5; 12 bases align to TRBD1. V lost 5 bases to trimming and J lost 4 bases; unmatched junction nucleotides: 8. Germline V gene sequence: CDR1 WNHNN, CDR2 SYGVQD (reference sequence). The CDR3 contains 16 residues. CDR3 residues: CASSPGTGGLGETQYF. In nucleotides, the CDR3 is TGCGCCAGCAGTCCCGGGACAGGGGGCCTCGGAGAGACCCAGTACTTC.